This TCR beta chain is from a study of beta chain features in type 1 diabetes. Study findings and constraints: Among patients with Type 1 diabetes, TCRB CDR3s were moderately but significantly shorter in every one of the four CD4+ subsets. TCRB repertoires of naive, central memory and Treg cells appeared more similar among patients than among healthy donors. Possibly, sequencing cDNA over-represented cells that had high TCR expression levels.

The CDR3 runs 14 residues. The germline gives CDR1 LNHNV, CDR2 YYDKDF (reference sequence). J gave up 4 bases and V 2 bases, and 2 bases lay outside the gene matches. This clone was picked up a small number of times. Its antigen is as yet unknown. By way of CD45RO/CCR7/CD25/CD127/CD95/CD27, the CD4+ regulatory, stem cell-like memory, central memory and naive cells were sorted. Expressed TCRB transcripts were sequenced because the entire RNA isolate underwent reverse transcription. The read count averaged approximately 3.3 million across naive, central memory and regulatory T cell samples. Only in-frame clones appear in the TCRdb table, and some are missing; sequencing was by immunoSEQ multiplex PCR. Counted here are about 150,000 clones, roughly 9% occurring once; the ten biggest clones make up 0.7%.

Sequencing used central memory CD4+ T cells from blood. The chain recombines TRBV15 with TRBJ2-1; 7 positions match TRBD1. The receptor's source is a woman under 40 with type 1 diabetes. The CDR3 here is CATSRTTGYNEQFF. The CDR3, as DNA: TGTGCCACCAGCAGAACGACAGGGTACAATGAGCAGTTCTTC.